The clone carrying this T cell receptor beta chain is labeled medium-sized. Its antigen is unknown. The data belong to a study of T and B cells in COVID-19 patients. General observations from the study: Highly clonal in active COVID-19, TRB repertoires exceeded healthy-donor diversity and richness at recovery. No sequencing was yet done of CD4+, regulatory or CD8+ subsets, or of SARS-CoV-2-responsive or tetramer+ sorted cells.

Trimming took 5 bases from V and 9 from J; bases not matched to a gene: 13. In germline, CDR1 is LNHDA, CDR2 SQIVND (reference sequence). This CDR3 spans 15 amino acids. TRB was amplified from approximately 250-500 ng of blood genomic DNA. BIOMED2 TRB-A/B primer pools were used in multiplex TRB PCR. Using its own MiXCR run on the multiplex PCR reads, TCRdb lists one record per CDR3 protein. This table holds about 16,000 distinct CDR3 sequences, around a quarter found once. The source of this sequence is a human donor who had recovered from COVID-19. The sample taken for sequencing was blood. The gene calls are TRBV19 and TRBJ2-7; 10 positions match TRBD1. The CDR3: CASSEPGTGVPWQYF. The CDR3, as DNA: TGTGCCAGTAGTGAACCCGGGACAGGGGTTCCGTGGCAGTACTTC. The entire variable domain, with the rest obtained from reference TRBV19 and TRBJ2-7, is as follows: DGGITQSPKYLFRKEGQNVTLSCEQNLNHDAMYWYRQDPGQGLRLIYYSQIVNDFQKGDIAEGYSVSREKKESFPLTVTSAQKNPTAFYLCASSEPGTGVPWQYFGPGTRLTVT.